This T cell receptor beta chain was captured in a study of blood T cell repertoires in COVID-19. About the research overall: Some COVID-19 samples were acute and others convalescent; all came from the United States, Italy and Spain. T cells, B-cell-depleted T cells, or PBMCs provided the cDNA or gDNA that served as material.

The assay was immunoSEQ multiplex PCR, and TCRdb's table has in-frame clones only and misses some. Altogether about 92,000 clones are present, approximately 85% being singletons, with the ten largest covering 9.5% to 15%. The germline gives CDR1 LNHDA, CDR2 SQIVND (reference sequence). V lost 3 bases to trimming and J lost 0 bases, with 9 bases between them. The CDR3 covers 16 residues. The chain combines TRBV19 with TRBJ2-6; D is possibly TRBD2 (5 bases). The sequence was collected from a human donor in a cohort sampled during active COVID-19. The sample comprised peripheral blood. CDR3 protein: CASSMYGNSGANVLTF. The DNA of the CDR3 is TGTGCCAGTAGTATGTACGGGAACTCTGGGGCCAACGTCCTGACTTTC. Variable domain in full (rest from reference TRBV19 and TRBJ2-6): DGGITQSPKYLFRKEGQNVTLSCEQNLNHDAMYWYRQDPGQGLRLIYYSQIVNDFQKGDIAEGYSVSREKKESFPLTVTSAQKNPTAFYLCASSMYGNSGANVLTFGAGSRLTVL.